This T cell receptor beta chain was found in a study of patients and donors after allogeneic stem cell transplantation. TCRdb re-called the RT-PCR reads with MiXCR, one entry per CDR3 protein. The table has about 230,000 distinct CDR3 sequences, 13% to 15% seen once; the top ten hold roughly 12%. V was trimmed by 4 bases and J by 3 bases, leaving 17 bases between them. This CDR3 is 17 amino acids long. CDR1 KGHDR and CDR2 SFDVKD come from the germline V gene. This clonotype has just a few counts. Sequenced input: blood, either unsorted or a sorted T cell fraction (not recorded which). J is TRBJ2-2 and V is TRBV24-1; D might be TRBD2 (5 bases). The TCR comes from a human donor who was either an allogeneic HSCT recipient or a stem cell or donor lymphocyte infusion donor (not recorded which). It is not recorded whose cells these are; they may come from a transplant donor. CDR3 nucleotides: TGTGCCACCAGTGACCATGTACGGCCGGGGTACACCGGGGAGCTGTTTTTT. This gives the protein CATSDHVRPGYTGELFF.